This T cell receptor beta chain was sequenced in a study of shared clonotypes between healthy human individuals. This CDR3 is 13 amino acids long. Per germline, CDR1 SGHRS and CDR2 YFSETQ. V shed 0 bases and J shed 5 bases, with 9 bases lying between them. Clones were read by immunoSEQ multiplex PCR, and TCRdb kept only the in-frame ones, dropping some. The sample has around 100,000 clones; approximately 65% are singletons. Sequencing was done on a sample of memory CD8+ T cells sorted from blood. Subset reported: CD45RO+ cells pooled with CCR7-negative TemRA cells. This clonotype was obtained from a woman in her twenties or thirties in good health. The rearrangement joins TRBV5-1 to TRBJ2-7; possibly TRBD1 for D (6 bases). The chain's CDR3 is CASSLDRAHEQYF. The CDR3 nucleotides read TGCGCCAGCAGCTTGGACAGGGCCCACGAGCAGTACTTC.